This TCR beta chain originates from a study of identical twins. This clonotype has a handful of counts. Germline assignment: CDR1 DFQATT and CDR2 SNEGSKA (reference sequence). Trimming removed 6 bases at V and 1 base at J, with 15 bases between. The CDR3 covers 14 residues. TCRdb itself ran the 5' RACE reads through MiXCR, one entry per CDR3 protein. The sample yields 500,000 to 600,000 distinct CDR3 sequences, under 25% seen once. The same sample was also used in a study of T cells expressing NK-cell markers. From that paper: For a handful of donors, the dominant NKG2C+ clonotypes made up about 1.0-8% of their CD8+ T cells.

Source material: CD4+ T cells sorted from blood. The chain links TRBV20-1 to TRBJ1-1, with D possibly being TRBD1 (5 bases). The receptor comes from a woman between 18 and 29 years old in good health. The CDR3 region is CSAGGVVTNTEAFF. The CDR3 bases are TGCAGTGCCGGGGGTGTAGTCACGAACACTGAAGCTTTCTTT.